This record covers a single TCR beta chain. Its antigen is unknown. Assay used: immunoSEQ multiplex PCR; TCRdb lists only in-frame clones, some missing. This sample has 5,400 or so clones, with about 70% found just once. These data are taken from a study of regulatory dendritic cells for organ transplantation. Study overall: Day 6 dendritic cell cultures were stimulated with LPS.

Germline V gives CDR1 SGHTS, CDR2 YDEGEE. The CDR3 is made up of 14 amino acids. Trimming pared 4 bases from V and 2 bases from J, leaving 10 bases between. Allogeneic regulatory or mature dendritic cells were co-cultured for 5 days with CFSE-labeled sorted T cells at 1:10. Notes on the study in general: Regulatory dendritic cells appeared to expand memory CD8+ clones less than mature ones. Memory T cells were less diverse than naive, with memory CD8+ most oligoclonal. Of resting T cell subsets, memory CD8+ had the most alloreactive clonotypes.

The source is a human donor in good health. Sample: memory CD8+ T cells from blood cultured with regulatory dendritic cells. Subset in this sample: CD45RO+ memory T cells. The chain links TRBV5-8 to TRBJ1-5; D might be TRBD1 (6 bases). The CDR3 coding sequence is TGTGCCAGCAGCCTAAGGACAGGCAATCAGCCCCAGCATTTT. Protein: CASSLRTGNQPQHF.